Described below is a single T cell receptor (beta chain) sequence and its context. Its antigen is not known. Using immunoSEQ multiplex PCR, the repertoire was profiled, and TCRdb retains in-frame clones only, with some absent. Altogether about 110,000 clones are present, roughly nine tenths being singletons, with the ten largest covering just under 20%. The sample originates from a study of PD-1 blockade in classical Hodgkin lymphoma. Points from the study as a whole: Complete responders matched newly diagnosed patients in baseline diversity. CD4+ TCR diversity climbed significantly by C4D1, unlike CD8+ TCR diversity.

This CDR3 has 16 amino acids. V lost 5 bases and J lost 4, with 21 bases in between. Germline V gives CDR1 SGHAT, CDR2 FQNNGV. Each patient's relapse followed autologous stem cell transplantation, and brentuximab vedotin exposure varied. The chain joins TRBV11-2 to TRBJ2-7; possibly TRBD2 for D (5 bases). The source was peripheral blood mononuclear cells (PBMCs), collected before the second cycle of nivolumab. The source of this sequence is a human donor with classical Hodgkin lymphoma. In DNA form, the CDR3 reads TGTGCCAGCAGCCCCCTTAAGCGGAGAGGCACTTACGAGCAGTACTTC. Translating gives CASSPLKRRGTYEQYF.